This T cell receptor beta chain was identified in a study of shared clonotypes between healthy human individuals. Trimming cost V 5 bases and J 7 bases, with 12 bases left between them. Germline values: CDR1 SGHTA, CDR2 FQGNSA. The length of the CDR3 is 13 residues. TCRdb's copy holds only in-frame clones and misses some; the assay was immunoSEQ multiplex PCR. This sample carries hundreds of thousands of clones, around 72% of them seen once, and the ten largest clones take more than 1.5%. This chain uses TRBV7-2 with TRBJ2-1; D unclear. The sequenced sample consisted of memory CD4+ T cells sorted from blood. Subset here: CD45RA-negative fraction. This sequence was found in a woman under 40 in good health. The CDR3 nucleotides are TGTGCCAGCAGCCGGCAGGTGGGGAATGAGCAGTTCTTC. Amino acids: CASSRQVGNEQFF.